The 30 T cell receptor beta chains listed next were all sequenced from one sample in a study of monozygotic twins with inflammatory bowel disease. TCRdb re-analyzed the 5' RACE reads; it lists each CDR3 protein once, without DNA. Here the sample table reports 150,000 to 200,000 distinct CDR3 sequences. The sequencing input was blood. The receptors originated from a human donor with ulcerative colitis or Crohn's disease, or a healthy co-twin of an affected twin (not recorded which).

The gene calls are TRBV3-1 and TRBJ2-7; TCRdb picks TRBD1, but there is no DNA to check that call. Germline V CDR1 and CDR2: LGHDT, YNNKEL (reference sequence). The CDR3 consists of 11 residues. The CDR3 loop is CASSRAVEQYF.

The gene calls are TRBV7-2 and TRBJ1-4; TCRdb outputs TRBD1, but without DNA this stays unchecked. The CDR3 has 16 amino acids. Germline V gene lookup returns CDR1 SGHTA and CDR2 FQGNSA. The CDR3 loop is CASSSRVRGPNEKLFF.

V and J are TRBV7-2 and TRBJ1-2; the D call from TCRdb, TRBD1, cannot be confirmed without DNA. The CDR3 runs 15 residues. The germline V gene encodes CDR1 SGHTA and CDR2 FQGNSA. The CDR3 sequence: CASSLAWGPNYGYTF.

The V and J genes are TRBV7-3 and TRBJ2-1; TCRdb proposes TRBD2, but this gene call is untestable without DNA. The V gene's germline CDR1 is SGHTA and CDR2 FQGTGA. The CDR3 length is 17 residues. The CDR3 spells CASSQTGTSGLYNEQFF.

The chain joins TRBV10-3 to TRBJ2-7; absent DNA, TCRdb's TRBD1 call cannot be checked. In germline, CDR1 is ENHRY, CDR2 SYGVKD. The CDR3 covers 11 residues. CDR3 region: CAIKGGYEQYF.

The gene calls are TRBV11-2 and TRBJ2-1; TCRdb names TRBD2, which stays unverified in the absence of DNA. This CDR3 spans 15 amino acids. From germline, CDR1 is SGHAT and CDR2 FQNNGV. This CDR3 is CASSLSGPSYNEQFF.

The chain uses TRBV28 and TRBJ1-2. Germline V lookup: CDR1 MDHEN, CDR2 SYDVKM. The CDR3 has 12 residues. CDR3: CASSSGSYGYTF.

J is TRBJ1-3 and V is TRBV12-3 or TRBV12-4. This CDR3 has 15 residues. The CDR3 sequence is CASSLVRSEGNTIYF.

The V call is TRBV28, the J call TRBJ2-5; TCRdb returns TRBD1, unconfirmable since there is no DNA. This CDR3 region has 16 residues. From germline, CDR1 is MDHEN and CDR2 SYDVKM. CDR3 region: CASSFFLGGAPETQYF.

The gene calls are TRBV29-1 and TRBJ2-2; checking the TCRdb D call of TRBD1 is not possible without DNA. The germline gives CDR1 SQVTM, CDR2 ANQGSEA. The length of the CDR3 is 14 residues. The CDR3 spells CSVSGQSRSGELFF.

The rearrangement joins TRBV19 to TRBJ2-1; TCRdb designates TRBD2, a call that cannot be tested without DNA. Germline V lookup: CDR1 LNHDA, CDR2 SQIVND (reference sequence). This CDR3 comprises 16 residues. This CDR3 is CASSTVQGRGYNEQFF.

The rearrangement uses TRBV6-5 and TRBJ1-2. There are 14 residues in the CDR3. The germline V gene encodes CDR1 MNHEY and CDR2 SVGAGI. The CDR3: CASSYSRANYGYTF.

The J gene is TRBJ1-2, the V gene TRBV19; TCRdb picks TRBD1, but there is no DNA to check that call. CDR3 length equals 14 residues. CDR1 LNHDA and CDR2 SQIVND come from the germline V gene (reference sequence). The chain's CDR3 is CASLQGPRQYGYTF.

The CDR3 loop is CASSPGQGPSRFGTEAFF. The genes are TRBV5-1 and TRBJ1-1; with no DNA, the TCRdb D assignment of TRBD1 cannot be verified. This CDR3 has 18 residues. Germline V lookup: CDR1 SGHRS, CDR2 YFSETQ.

The chain joins TRBV20-1 to TRBJ1-5; TCRdb picks TRBD1, but there is no DNA to check that call. Per the germline V gene, CDR1 is DFQATT and CDR2 is SNEGSKA (reference sequence). The CDR3 length is 13 residues. The CDR3 loop reads CSASKQGDQPQHF.

The V call is TRBV11-2, the J call TRBJ1-2. Germline V gene data show CDR1 as SGHAT and CDR2 as FQNNGV. This CDR3 region has 14 residues. CDR3 amino acids: CASSLDRREGGYTF.

This sequence joins TRBV10-3 and TRBJ2-2. CDR1 is ENHRY, CDR2 SYGVKD, per germline. The length of the CDR3 is 14 residues. The CDR3 spells CAISYGPNTGELFF.

The rearrangement joins TRBV29-1 to TRBJ2-5. CDR3 size: 11 residues. Germline V lookup: CDR1 SQVTM, CDR2 ANQGSEA. CDR3 sequence reads: CSVDHVKTQYF. Looking up the rest from reference TRBV29-1 and TRBJ2-5 gives the full variable domain: SAVISQKPSRDICQRGTSLTIQCQVDSQVTMMFWYRQQPGQSLTLIATANQGSEATYESGFVIDKFPISRPNLTFSTLTVSNMSPEDSSIYLCSVDHVKTQYFGPGTRLLVL.

V gene TRBV5-1 combines with J gene TRBJ1-1. The CDR3 sequence is 15 residues long. Germline CDR1 SGHRS, CDR2 YFSETQ. CDR3 region: CASSLAPAMNTEAFF.

This chain uses TRBV12-3 or TRBV12-4 with TRBJ2-5; TCRdb's assignment of TRBD2 cannot be checked, as there is no DNA. There are 15 residues in the CDR3. CDR3 amino acids: CASSFGTGGQETQYF.

The V gene is TRBV5-4, the J gene TRBJ2-1; the TCRdb D gene call, TRBD2, has no DNA to confirm it. Germline CDR1 reads SGHNT; CDR2 reads YYREEE (reference sequence). CDR3 length equals 13 residues. CDR3 in amino acids: CASSRGQPNEQFF.

This chain joins TRBV4-2 and TRBJ2-3; TCRdb's assignment of TRBD1 cannot be checked, as there is no DNA. Per germline, CDR1 LGHNA and CDR2 YNFKEQ. This CDR3 comprises 16 residues. This chain's CDR3 is CASSQAGTGVTDTQYF.

This chain links TRBV20-1 with TRBJ2-7; TCRdb designates TRBD1, a call that cannot be tested without DNA. CDR3 length: 16 amino acids. CDR1 and CDR2 from the germline V gene are DFQATT and SNEGSKA (reference sequence). The CDR3 loop is CSARDVGQGGFYEQYF.

The chain has TRBV5-1 and TRBJ2-6. The CDR3 has 14 amino acids. The germline gives CDR1 SGHRS, CDR2 YFSETQ. CDR3: CASSFNSGANVLTF.

The chain has TRBV5-5 and TRBJ1-6; TCRdb proposes TRBD1, but this gene call is untestable without DNA. CDR3 length equals 14 residues. The germline CDR1 and CDR2 sequences are SGHKS and YYEKEE (reference sequence). CDR3: CASSLETGGSPLHF.

The chain couples TRBV18 to TRBJ1-2; the TRBD1 assignment by TCRdb is unverifiable without DNA. The germline gives CDR1 KGHSH, CDR2 LQKENI. This CDR3 spans 16 amino acids. The CDR3 is CASSPNSGTGAYGYTF.

J is TRBJ1-1 and V is TRBV29-1; TCRdb calls TRBD1, which cannot be checked without DNA. The CDR3 covers 11 residues. CDR1 and CDR2 from the germline V gene are SQVTM and ANQGSEA. CDR3 sequence reads: CRVDRDTEAFF.

This rearrangement joins TRBV7-2 to TRBJ1-6. Germline CDR1 reads SGHTA; CDR2 reads FQGNSA. The CDR3 length is 13 residues. This CDR3 is CASSFETNSPLHF. Full variable domain (outside the CDR3, taken from reference TRBV7-2 and TRBJ1-6): GAGVSQSPSNKVTEKGKDVELRCDPISGHTALYWYRQSLGQGLEFLIYFQGNSAPDKSGLPSDRFSAERTGGSVSTLTIQRTQQEDSAVYLCASSFETNSPLHFGNGTRLTVT.

The V and J genes are TRBV4-1 and TRBJ2-7. Per the germline V gene, CDR1 is MGHRA and CDR2 is YSYEKL. The CDR3 totals 12 residues. CDR3 sequence reads: CASSQDYYEQYF.

The chain employs TRBV20-1 and TRBJ1-6. Looked up from germline, CDR1 is DFQATT and CDR2 is SNEGSKA (reference sequence). This CDR3 spans 16 amino acids. The CDR3 spells CSARLRTSSYNSPLHF.